This T cell receptor (beta chain) emerged from a study of blood T cell repertoires in COVID-19. Original processing notes: Amplification with reference gene primers provided the estimates of nucleated cell counts. Method: immunoSEQ multiplex PCR; TCRdb's copy keeps in-frame clones and lacks some. The DNA gave D and trimming, while V, J and clone size come from that table. This table has over 450,000 clones, roughly nine tenths appearing once. The CDR3 covers 19 residues. Germline CDR1 and CDR2: LNHDA and SQIVND (reference sequence). V dropped 5 bases and J dropped 5; count of bases not matched to a gene: 20.

This receptor was identified in a man younger than 35 with COVID-19, enrolled during active disease. This chain joins TRBV19 and TRBJ2-5; 10 bases are a match to TRBD2. The sequenced sample was peripheral blood. CDR3 in DNA: TGTGCCAGTAGTGTCCGGGGGTCAATAAGCGGGAGGGCCCGGGAGACCCAGTACTTC. It translates to CASSVRGSISGRARETQYF.